The source of this T cell receptor beta chain is a study of blood T cell repertoires in COVID-19. Study-wide background: The United States, Italy and Spain provided the acute and convalescent COVID-19 samples.

In germline, CDR1 is LGHDT, CDR2 YNNKEL (reference sequence). Trimming removed 4 bases at V and 2 bases at J, with 13 bases between. This CDR3 is 15 amino acids long. Repertoires were generated with immunoSEQ multiplex PCR, while TCRdb's copy carries only in-frame clones and drops some. The sample gives a few hundred thousand clones, approximately 88% of which show up once; 10% is in the top ten. Sample: PBMCs or T cells enriched from blood (not recorded which). The rearrangement uses TRBV3-1 (or the pseudogene TRBV3-2) and TRBJ2-3, with D perhaps matching TRBD1 (6 bases). The TCR comes from a man between 18 and 29 years old with acute COVID-19. CDR3 residues: CASSREQGPTDTQYF. As DNA, the CDR3 is TGTGCCAGCAGCCGCGAACAGGGCCCCACAGATACGCAGTATTTT.